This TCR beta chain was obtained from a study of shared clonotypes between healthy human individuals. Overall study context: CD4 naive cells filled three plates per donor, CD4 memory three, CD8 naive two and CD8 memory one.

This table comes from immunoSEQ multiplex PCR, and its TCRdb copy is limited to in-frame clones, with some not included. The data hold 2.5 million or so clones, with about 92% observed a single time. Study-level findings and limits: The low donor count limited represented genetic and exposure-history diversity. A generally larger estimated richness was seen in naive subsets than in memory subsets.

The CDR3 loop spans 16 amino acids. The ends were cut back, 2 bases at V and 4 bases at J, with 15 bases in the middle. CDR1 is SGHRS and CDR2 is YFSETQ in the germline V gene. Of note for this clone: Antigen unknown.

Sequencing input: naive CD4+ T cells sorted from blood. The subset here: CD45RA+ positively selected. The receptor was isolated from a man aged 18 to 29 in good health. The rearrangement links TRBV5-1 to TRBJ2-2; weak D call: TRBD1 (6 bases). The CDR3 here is CASSLGGQGFTGELFF. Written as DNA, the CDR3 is TGCGCCAGCAGCTTAGGTGGGCAGGGGTTCACCGGGGAGCTGTTTTTT.